This T cell receptor (beta chain) emerged from a study of cytomegalovirus exposure and HLA in healthy donors. In the study overall: Earlier findings included 100 million to 130 million unique TCR beta sequences obtained from 170 million or so T cells.

Study observations and caveats: TCR beta V- and J-gene trimming, according to a later analysis, was linked to a missense DCLRE1C variant. An analysis that was carried out later associated 16,000 or so TCR beta sequences with HLA alleles at 0.05 false discovery rate.

As to this clone: What it binds is unknown.

The primer mix had 60 Vbeta and 13 Jbeta primers. TCRdb's table, derived via immunoSEQ multiplex PCR, lists solely in-frame clones and lacks some. Among approximately 120,000 clones listed, more than 75% were seen once. The V and J ends lost 2 bases and 5 bases respectively, with 10 bases between them. Germline V gene sequence: CDR1 SGHNT, CDR2 YYREEE (reference sequence). The CDR3 loop spans 14 amino acids. Sequencing input: PBMCs. V usage is TRBV5-4 and J usage is TRBJ2-2; D gene uncertain. The TCR comes from a young man in good health and CMV-seropositive. The CDR3 nucleotides read TGTGCCAGCAGCTTTCAAGGCGGAACCGGGGAGCTGTTTTTT. It encodes CASSFQGGTGELFF.